The TCR beta chain under discussion was sequenced for a study of siplizumab effects on memory and regulatory T cells. Points from the study as a whole: Among sequences traceable to unstimulated CD4+ memory cells, alloreactive ones were significantly reduced by siplizumab. Among mappable alloreactive CD4+ clones, the Treg-derived fraction averaged roughly 70% with siplizumab versus 25% to 30% in controls.

As regards this clone: Its antigen is as yet unknown.

The V segment lost 4 bases and the J segment 3 bases; nucleotides outside the gene matches: 12. Looked up from germline, CDR1 is SQVTM and CDR2 is ANQGSEA. This CDR3 region has 15 residues. The protocol was immunoSEQ multiplex PCR, while the TCRdb copy is restricted to in-frame clones and leaves out a portion. Of fewer than 60,000 clones listed, more than 85% are singletons. This TCR derives from a human donor in good health. Sequenced: CD8+ T cells sorted from blood. The chain employs TRBV29-1 and TRBJ2-7; 7 bases fit TRBD2. CDR3 nucleotides: TGCAGCGTTGTAGGCCTAGCGGATTACAACTACGAGCAGTACTTC. Translation gives CSVVGLADYNYEQYF.